This entry concerns a single TCR beta chain. A much more abundant neighbour one base away suggests this may be a read error. No cell sorting was done before RNA was extracted from the tissue. More than 3 cm separated this lung sample from the edge of the tumor. The CDR3 is 15 amino acids. CDR1 is DFQATT, CDR2 SNEGSKA, per germline (reference sequence). TCRbeta libraries were built with three rounds of nested PCR, modified from ARM-PCR. One entry per CDR3 protein results from TCRdb running MiXCR on the multiplex PCR reads. The table shows over 100,000 distinct CDR3 sequences, with about 65% occurring only once. These data originate in a study of tumor and adjacent non-tumor tissue in lung cancer.

V usage is TRBV20-1 and J usage is TRBJ2-3; 7 bases are shared with TRBD2. Sequencing was performed on distant non-tumor lung tissue. This receptor was taken from a man between 60 and 75 years old with non-small cell lung cancer. CDR3 protein: CNARDQRGGADTQYF. The CDR3 region has the DNA TGCAATGCTAGAGATCAGCGGGGAGGCGCAGATACGCAGTATTTT.